Each of the 23 T cell receptor beta chains below was sequenced from the same sample in a study of patients and donors after allogeneic stem cell transplantation. Each CDR3 protein is one row after TCRdb ran MiXCR on the RT-PCR reads. The table lists 410,000 or so distinct CDR3 sequences, 16% of them singletons. Sequencing was carried out using blood, either unsorted or a sorted T cell fraction (not recorded which). Every receptor here comes from a human donor who was either an allogeneic HSCT recipient or a stem cell or donor lymphocyte infusion donor (not recorded which). It is not recorded whose cells these are; they may come from a transplant donor.

In this sample, this clonotype turned up many times. The chain joins TRBV3-1 to TRBJ2-1; D gene unclear. Germline V gene data show CDR1 as LGHDT and CDR2 as YNNKEL (reference sequence). V was shortened by 3 bases and J by 8 bases, with 17 bases between the two germline ends. This CDR3 has 15 residues. CDR3 bases: TGTGCCAGCAGCCACCGGACCCCTACTGGGCATGAGCAGTTCTTC. This codes for CASSHRTPTGHEQFF.

This clonotype has only a few counts. The rearrangement uses TRBV9 and TRBJ2-6; 12 bases are shared with TRBD2. V shed 0 bases, J shed 1 base, and the junction held 5 bases outside the gene matches. The CDR3 is 19 amino acids. In germline, CDR1 is SGDLS, CDR2 YYNGEE. The CDR3 here is CASSVGLAGAFSGANVLTF. CDR3 sequence (DNA): TGTGCCAGCAGCGTAGGACTAGCGGGAGCCTTTTCTGGGGCCAACGTCCTGACTTTC.

The chain links TRBV27 to TRBJ2-2; possibly TRBD1 or TRBD2 for D (5 bases each). Trimming stripped 3 bases from V and 3 bases from J, with 11 bases between. There are 15 residues in the CDR3. Looked up from germline, CDR1 is MNHEY and CDR2 is SMNVEV (reference sequence). The CDR3 DNA is TGTGCCAGCAGTTTTCGGGGCGGGTACACCGGGGAGCTGTTTTTT. Translation: CASSFRGGYTGELFF.

This sequence joins TRBV9 and TRBJ2-5, with 8 nucleotides matching TRBD1. CDR3 length: 15 residues. After removal of 7 bases from V and 5 bases from J, the junction contained 13 bases not matched to a gene. CDR1 and CDR2 (germline): SGDLS, YYNGEE. CDR3 coding DNA: TGTGCCAGCGAGAGGACAGGGTATCTAGGTGAGACCCAGTACTTC. This encodes CASERTGYLGETQYF.

This clonotype was seen only a few times. The CDR3 DNA reads TGTGCCAGCAGCCACCCCGGGACCAAATCCACCGGGGAGCTGTTTTTT. Translation gives CASSHPGTKSTGELFF. The V and J genes are TRBV6-2 or TRBV6-3 and TRBJ2-2; possibly TRBD1 or TRBD2 for D (5 bases each). V lost 6 bases, J lost 4 bases, and 18 bases lay in between. Germline loops: CDR1 MNHEY, CDR2 SVGEGT. This CDR3 contains 16 residues.

The chain couples TRBV13 to TRBJ1-1, with D possibly matching TRBD1 (6 bases). The CDR3 contains 13 residues. Deletions cut 5 bases from V and 4 bases from J, with 11 bases between. Looked up from germline, CDR1 is PRHDT and CDR2 is FYEKMQ (reference sequence). The CDR3 is CASSGRGRTEAFF. In DNA, the CDR3 is TGTGCCAGCAGCGGCAGGGGCCGCACTGAAGCTTTCTTT.

The V gene is TRBV4-1, the J gene TRBJ1-1; D may be TRBD1 (6 bases). CDR3 length: 15 amino acids. Germline CDR1 MGHRA, CDR2 YSYEKL. V was trimmed by 0 bases and J by 5 bases, leaving 13 bases between them. This CDR3 reads CASSQEGGLWTEAFF. The DNA of the CDR3 is TGCGCCAGCAGCCAAGAGGGGGGGCTCTGGACTGAAGCTTTCTTT.

This clonotype was detected a few times. The chain carries TRBV15 and TRBJ2-3; D is undetermined. The CDR3 sequence is 14 residues long. The germline gives CDR1 LNHNV, CDR2 YYDKDF (reference sequence). The germline V and J ends were trimmed by 5 bases and 0 bases, with 9 bases remaining between them. The CDR3 reads CATSFGSSTDTQYF. The CDR3 DNA is TGTGCCACCAGCTTCGGCAGCAGCACAGATACGCAGTATTTT.

The sample holds a few counts of this clonotype. The chain combines TRBV5-1 with TRBJ2-1, with D perhaps matching TRBD2 (6 bases). Germline V CDR1 and CDR2: SGHRS, YFSETQ. The CDR3 is made up of 15 amino acids. V dropped 1 base and J dropped 2 bases, with 10 bases sitting between them. Here the CDR3 DNA reads TGCGCCAGCAGCTTGTCGGCTAGCGCCTACAATGAGCAGTTCTTC. Its translation: CASSLSASAYNEQFF. The full variable domain, in which reference TRBV5-1 and TRBJ2-1 provide the parts outside the CDR3, is KAGVTQTPRYLIKTRGQQVTLSCSPISGHRSVSWYQQTPGQGLQFLFEYFSETQRNKGNFPGRFSGRQFSNSRSEMNVSTLELGDSALYLCASSLSASAYNEQFFGPGTRLTVL.

The gene calls are TRBV20-1 and TRBJ2-7; 7 nucleotides align to TRBD2. The CDR3 runs 13 residues. Per germline, CDR1 DFQATT and CDR2 SNEGSKA (reference sequence). J gave up 3 bases and V 1 base, and 3 bases lay outside the gene matches. The CDR3 bases are TGCAGTGCTAGAGGGGACTATGACTACGAGCAGTACTTC. Translating it yields CSARGDYDYEQYF.

This rearrangement joins TRBV9 to TRBJ2-2; TRBD2 might be the D (6 bases). Trimming removed 2 bases from V and 5 bases from J, with 19 bases in between. Germline V CDR1 and CDR2: SGDLS, YYNGEE. The CDR3 has 17 amino acids. As DNA, the CDR3 is TGTGCCAGCAGCGTCACCGGGACTCTGCTGAGGACCGGGGAGCTGTTTTTT. Encoded protein: CASSVTGTLLRTGELFF.

This clonotype has only one observation. The chain uses TRBV21-1 and TRBJ2-7; the table names TRBD2, a call not compared with the DNA. TRBV21-1 represents a pseudogene. CDR3 length: 18 residues. The chain's CDR3 is CASSKRPVAREASYEQYF. The CDR3 DNA sequence: TGTGCCAGCAGCAAAAGACCCGTAGCTCGGGAGGCCTCCTACGAGCAGTACTTC.

The gene calls are TRBV27 and TRBJ2-5; TRBD2 is a possible D gene (5 bases). Germline V gene sequence: CDR1 MNHEY, CDR2 SMNVEV (reference sequence). The CDR3 consists of 15 residues. V was clipped by 2 bases and J by 1 base, with 11 bases between them. The CDR3 coding sequence is TGTGCCAGCAGTTTACTGAGGGCCTCCCAAGAGACCCAGTACTTC. It is translated as CASSLLRASQETQYF.

The chain combines TRBV20-1 with TRBJ2-1, with TRBD2 matching over 8 bases. There are 17 residues in the CDR3. J was trimmed by 7 bases and V by 0 bases; bases with no gene match: 14. Germline V CDR1 and CDR2: DFQATT, SNEGSKA (reference sequence). The CDR3 region is CSARDLQREHHDNEQFF. CDR3 nucleotide sequence: TGCAGTGCTAGAGATCTCCAGCGGGAGCATCATGATAATGAGCAGTTCTTC.

The chain uses TRBV30 and TRBJ2-7; maybe TRBD2 (5 bases). Germline V CDR1 and CDR2: GTSNPN, SVGIG (reference sequence). V lost 3 bases to trimming and J lost 8 bases, with 20 bases between them. The CDR3 extends over 14 amino acids. The CDR3, as DNA: TGTGCCTGGAGGAGGGCCCCTCCCTCAGACAAGCAGTACTTC. It is translated as CAWRRAPPSDKQYF.

This sequence joins TRBV11-2 and TRBJ1-1, with D unclear. Germline assignment: CDR1 SGHAT and CDR2 FQNNGV. CDR3 length equals 18 residues. Trimming pared 5 bases from V and 4 bases from J, leaving 26 bases between. CDR3 in amino acids: CASSVGVSRGSRATEAFF. CDR3 sequence (DNA): TGTGCCAGCAGCGTCGGGGTGAGTCGGGGATCTCGGGCCACTGAAGCTTTCTTT.

This chain links TRBV20-1 with TRBJ2-3, with D uncertain. The CDR3 is 14 amino acids. Per germline, CDR1 DFQATT and CDR2 SNEGSKA (reference sequence). The V gene lost 1 base and the J gene lost 2 bases, with 10 bases spanning the gap. Here the CDR3 DNA reads TGCAGTGCTAGAGTGGGCGGTTCCACAGATACGCAGTATTTT. As protein: CSARVGGSTDTQYF.

This clonotype was recorded many times. The rearrangement joins TRBV4-1 to TRBJ1-1; D gene ambiguous. The ends were cut back, 2 bases at V and 6 bases at J, with 10 bases in the middle. This CDR3 is 13 amino acids long. Germline V gene data show CDR1 as MGHRA and CDR2 as YSYEKL. Here the CDR3 reads CASSQMQGAEAFF. CDR3 sequence (DNA): TGCGCCAGCAGCCAAATGCAAGGAGCTGAAGCTTTCTTT.

This clonotype was seen a few times. The junction does not match germline at one end; this may be a read error. V gene TRBV7-7 combines with J gene TRBJ2-3; D is perhaps TRBD1 (6 bases). Germline CDR1 and CDR2: SSHAT and FNYEAQ (reference sequence). CDR3 length equals 13 residues. For the CDR3, the DNA is TGTGCTAGCAGCTTCTCAGGGACAAGCACGCAGTATTTT. Translation gives CASSFSGTSTQYF.

CDR3 in amino acids: CASSLGTSINNEQFF. The CDR3 DNA is TGTGCCAGCAGCTTAGGGACTAGCATTAACAATGAGCAGTTCTTC. J is TRBJ2-1 and V is TRBV7-2; 8 bases line up with TRBD2. This CDR3 comprises 15 residues. CDR1 is SGHTA and CDR2 is FQGNSA in the germline V gene. The J segment lost 5 bases and the V segment lost 1 base, leaving 4 bases of the junction unmatched.

This clonotype turned up a few times. The chain has TRBV4-2 and TRBJ1-1; tentatively, D is TRBD1 (6 bases). CDR3 length: 17 residues. Per germline, CDR1 LGHNA and CDR2 YNFKEQ. Trimming shortened V by 2 bases and J by 1 base, and 17 bases separated the two germline ends. The chain's CDR3 is CASSQPWGGAGNTEAFF. The CDR3 coding sequence is TGTGCCAGCAGCCAACCTTGGGGGGGGGCAGGGAACACTGAAGCTTTCTTT.

V gene TRBV6-5 combines with J gene TRBJ1-5; D remains unclear. Germline V lookup: CDR1 MNHEY, CDR2 SVGAGI. The CDR3 runs 14 residues. V lost 2 bases to trimming and J lost 7 bases, with 12 bases between them. The chain's CDR3 is CASSYRTGKQPQHF. As DNA, the CDR3 is TGTGCCAGCAGTTACAGAACGGGAAAACAGCCCCAGCATTTT.

This clonotype has only a few counts. The V call is TRBV15, the J call TRBJ1-5, with D maybe TRBD1 (6 bases). V lost 11 bases to trimming and J lost 0 bases, with 26 bases between them. This CDR3 comprises 18 residues. Germline CDR1 and CDR2: LNHNV and YYDKDF (reference sequence). Written as DNA, the CDR3 is TGTGCCTCCAAACCCCCACGCGGGGGGGCCAGTAGCAATCAGCCCCAGCATTTT. Translating it yields CASKPPRGGASSNQPQHF. The full variable domain, rest sourced from reference TRBV15 and TRBJ1-5, is DAMVIQNPRYQVTQFGKPVTLSCSQTLNHNVMYWYQQKSSQAPKLLFHYYDKDFNNEADTPDNFQSRRPNTSFCFLDIRSPGLGDTAMYLCASKPPRGGASSNQPQHFGDGTRLSIL.